Below are 21 T cell receptor beta chains sequenced from a single sample in a study of blood T cells in healthy people across ages. Then a second PCR, running roughly 7 to 11 cycles, was carried out with a sample-barcoded 5' primer and a J-beta primer mix. TCRdb re-analysed the 5' RACE reads in MiXCR, keeping a single row per CDR3 protein. The table lists hundreds of thousands of distinct CDR3 sequences, about 48% of them singletons. Sequenced input: blood. These receptors came from a man younger than 40 in good health.

The V and J genes are TRBV29-1 and TRBJ2-5; perhaps TRBD1 as D (5 bases). The CDR3 sequence is 15 residues long. The germline gives CDR1 SQVTM, CDR2 ANQGSEA. V was trimmed by 4 bases and J by 0 bases, leaving 15 bases between them. The CDR3 spells CSVVPQDKYQETQYF. The CDR3 DNA reads TGCAGCGTTGTACCCCAGGACAAGTACCAAGAGACCCAGTACTTC.

Remarks on this clonotype: At one end the junction does not follow the germline gene, possibly because of a read error. This chain joins TRBV10-3 and TRBJ2-1, with D uncertain. Looked up from germline, CDR1 is ENHRY and CDR2 is SYGVKD. The CDR3 extends over 13 amino acids. CDR3 coding DNA: TGTGTCATCAGTGACCAGGATTACAATGAGCAGTTCTTC. Translation: CVISDQDYNEQFF.

This rearrangement joins TRBV7-2 to TRBJ1-2; no definite D call. Trimming cost V 5 bases and J 5 bases, with 12 bases left between them. The CDR3 has 13 residues. Germline V gene sequence: CDR1 SGHTA, CDR2 FQGNSA. CDR3 in amino acids: CASSGGGLYGYTF. In DNA form, the CDR3 reads TGTGCCAGCAGCGGAGGTGGTCTTTATGGCTACACCTTC. The entire variable domain, with the rest obtained from reference TRBV7-2 and TRBJ1-2, is as follows: GAGVSQSPSNKVTEKGKDVELRCDPISGHTALYWYRQSLGQGLEFLIYFQGNSAPDKSGLPSDRFSAERTGGSVSTLTIQRTQQEDSAVYLCASSGGGLYGYTFGSGTRLTVV.

The chain combines TRBV4-2 with TRBJ2-7, with TRBD1 as a possible D gene (6 bases). The J call is uncertain, as TRBJ2-5 better fits the DNA end. Germline lookup yields CDR1 LGHNA and CDR2 YNFKEQ. The CDR3 is 15 amino acids. DNA of the CDR3: TGTGCCAGCAGCCTCCTAGGGGGTAGGCGGGAGACCCAGTACTTC. Protein sequence: CASSLLGGRRETQYF.

This clonotype was observed a few times. This chain joins TRBV3-1 and TRBJ2-7; 8 nucleotides align to TRBD1. Germline values: CDR1 LGHDT, CDR2 YNNKEL (reference sequence). This CDR3 region has 15 residues. J gave up 2 bases and V 4 bases, and 7 bases lay outside the gene matches. Written as DNA, the CDR3 is TGTGCCAGCAGCCTACGCTCAGGGGGCACCTACGAGCAGTACTTC. It specifies CASSLRSGGTYEQYF.

The chain is built from TRBV12-3 or TRBV12-4 and TRBJ2-7; D unclear. This CDR3 is built from 13 residues. The ends were cut back, 2 bases at V and 7 bases at J, with 12 bases in the middle. The CDR3 DNA reads as TGTGCCAGCAGTTTAATTGGACCCAATGAGCAGTACTTC. Its protein is CASSLIGPNEQYF.

The CDR3 DNA is TGTGCCAGTAGCGTGGGGGGGCTAGTTGAAAAACTGTTTTTT. Its protein is CASSVGGLVEKLFF. This sequence joins TRBV12-3 or TRBV12-4 and TRBJ1-4, with a weak D call TRBD1 (6 bases). The CDR3 sequence is 14 residues long. The V gene lost 9 bases and the J gene lost 7 bases, with 18 bases spanning the gap.

CDR3 nucleotides: TGCGCCAGCAGCCAGACAGGGTTGCGAGAGACCCAGTACTTC. Its protein product is CASSQTGLRETQYF. The V and J genes are TRBV4-1 and TRBJ2-5; TRBD1 aligns across 7 bases. Germline values: CDR1 MGHRA, CDR2 YSYEKL. CDR3 length equals 14 residues. V was clipped by 3 bases and J by 4 bases; unmatched bases: 5.

This clonotype was recorded a few times. V is TRBV4-2 and J is TRBJ1-5, with D unresolved. V lost 2 bases and J 0 bases, leaving 8 bases between the germline ends. CDR1 is LGHNA, CDR2 YNFKEQ, per germline. The CDR3 has 15 amino acids. The chain's CDR3 is CASSQIDGSNQPQHF. The DNA of the CDR3 is TGTGCCAGCAGCCAAATCGACGGTAGCAATCAGCCCCAGCATTTT.

The chain combines TRBV29-1 with TRBJ1-2; a weak D match, TRBD1 (6 bases). This CDR3 has 18 residues. Germline V gene sequence: CDR1 SQVTM, CDR2 ANQGSEA. Trimming took 0 bases from V and 0 from J, leaving 20 bases between them. CDR3 DNA: TGCAGCGTTGAAGAGTTAGGGAGGCGACAGGCCACTAACTATGGCTACACCTTC. The encoded protein is CSVEELGRRQATNYGYTF.

This rearrangement joins TRBV5-1 to TRBJ2-3, with 8 bases aligning to TRBD1. Germline CDR1 SGHRS, CDR2 YFSETQ. This CDR3 is 16 amino acids long. Unmatched junction bases numbered 8, after V lost 0 bases and J lost 5 bases. The chain's CDR3 is CASSLAQGAGRDTQYF. The CDR3 region has the DNA TGCGCCAGCAGCTTGGCGCAGGGGGCCGGACGAGATACGCAGTATTTT. Combining the CDR3 with reference TRBV5-1 and TRBJ2-3 gives the whole variable domain KAGVTQTPRYLIKTRGQQVTLSCSPISGHRSVSWYQQTPGQGLQFLFEYFSETQRNKGNFPGRFSGRQFSNSRSEMNVSTLELGDSALYLCASSLAQGAGRDTQYFGPGTRLTVL.

At least ten counts were recorded for this clonotype. This chain joins TRBV11-3 and TRBJ2-7; D assignment may be TRBD1 or TRBD2 (6 bases each). V shed 3 bases and J shed 7 bases, with 13 bases lying between them. The CDR3 consists of 13 residues. Germline CDR1 and CDR2: SGHNT and YENEEA. The CDR3 nucleotides are TGTGCCAGCAGCTTTGGGGGGCGCGATGAGCAGTACTTC. It is translated as CASSFGGRDEQYF.

This clonotype was seen more than once but under ten times. DNA for the CDR3: TGCAGCGTCCTGGCGGGGTTCGACGTTGAGCAGTTCTTC. Translating it yields CSVLAGFDVEQFF. The chain joins TRBV29-1 to TRBJ2-1; D perhaps matches TRBD2 (6 bases). V lost 6 bases and J lost 9, with 18 bases in between. The CDR3 covers 13 residues. The germline gives CDR1 SQVTM, CDR2 ANQGSEA.

This chain connects TRBV20-1 to TRBJ2-1; 8 bases align to TRBD2. The V gene's germline CDR1 is DFQATT and CDR2 SNEGSKA (reference sequence). The CDR3 covers 14 residues. V lost 6 bases and J lost 5; bases outside the gene matches: 9. The DNA for the CDR3 is TGCAGTGCAGAAAGCGGGGGCCTTCACAATGAGCAGTTCTTC. Protein product: CSAESGGLHNEQFF.

This clonotype has more than one count but fewer than ten. This chain uses TRBV6-2 or TRBV6-3 with TRBJ2-7, with D possibly being TRBD1 or TRBD2 (6 bases each). The CDR3 extends over 13 amino acids. Trimming removed 8 bases at V and 2 bases at J, with 13 bases between. CDR1 is MNHEY and CDR2 is SVGEGT in the germline V gene. CDR3 sequence (DNA): TGTGCCAGCCAACAGGGACTCCCCTACGAGCAGTACTTC. It is translated as CASQQGLPYEQYF.

The chain carries TRBV9 and TRBJ1-4; tentative D call: TRBD1 (5 bases). Trimming removed 0 bases from V and 8 bases from J, with 14 bases in between. The CDR3 is 15 amino acids. CDR1 and CDR2 from the germline V gene are SGDLS and YYNGEE. The CDR3: CASSVGGSPMEKLFF. CDR3 nucleotide sequence: TGTGCCAGCAGCGTAGGGGGCAGTCCTATGGAAAAACTGTTTTTT.

V is TRBV3-1 and J is TRBJ2-5; D uncertain. CDR1 and CDR2 (germline): LGHDT, YNNKEL (reference sequence). The CDR3 is 16 residues long. V lost 0 bases, J lost 2 bases, and 13 bases lay in between. The CDR3 protein is CASSQDHEMKQETQYF. CDR3 coding DNA: TGTGCCAGCAGCCAAGATCACGAGATGAAACAAGAGACCCAGTACTTC.

The chain has TRBV27 and TRBJ2-7, with D perhaps matching TRBD2 (5 bases). V was shortened by 5 bases and J by 6 bases, with 17 bases between the two germline ends. This CDR3 comprises 14 residues. Germline V lookup: CDR1 MNHEY, CDR2 SMNVEV (reference sequence). In DNA form, the CDR3 reads TGTGCCAGCAGTAACGAGGGTGGGAATTCCGAGCAGTACTTC. This translates into CASSNEGGNSEQYF.

This clonotype was observed at least ten times. The chain is built from TRBV4-1 and TRBJ1-1; tentative D call: TRBD1 (6 bases). The germline V gene encodes CDR1 MGHRA and CDR2 YSYEKL. This CDR3 is built from 15 residues. V was pared by 1 base and J by 1 base, with 10 bases between. In DNA form, the CDR3 reads TGCGCCAGCAGCCAAGTAGGGGGAGAGAACACTGAAGCTTTCTTT. Translation gives CASSQVGGENTEAFF.

This clonotype was recorded at least ten times. The V gene is TRBV29-1, the J gene TRBJ2-5; D possibly matches TRBD1 or TRBD2 (5 bases each). This CDR3 has 16 amino acids. The germline V gene encodes CDR1 SQVTM and CDR2 ANQGSEA. Trimming took off 0 bases at V and 2 bases at J, with 16 bases between the two ends. Here the CDR3 DNA reads TGCAGCGTTGAAGATCCACCGGGACGTTTTCAAGAGACCCAGTACTTC. Its protein product is CSVEDPPGRFQETQYF.

The rearrangement links TRBV4-2 to TRBJ1-1; the D gene is possibly TRBD1 (5 bases). The V end was cut by 3 bases, the J end by 3 bases, with 14 bases between. The CDR3 is made up of 15 amino acids. The V gene's germline CDR1 is LGHNA and CDR2 YNFKEQ. CDR3: CASSQGGGMDTEAFF. CDR3 sequence (DNA): TGTGCCAGCAGCCAGGGGGGAGGGATGGACACTGAAGCTTTCTTT.